This TCR beta chain was found in a study of control samples from healthy donors and cancer patients. Germline assignment: CDR1 SGHRS and CDR2 YFSETQ. The CDR3 loop spans 14 amino acids. V gave up 3 bases and J gave up 1 base; unmatched junction bases: 2. The assay was immunoSEQ multiplex PCR, and TCRdb's table has in-frame clones only and misses some. The sample lists 74,000 or so clones, approximately 89% occurring once. This chain joins TRBV5-1 and TRBJ1-1; TRBD1 agrees at 8 bases. The clonotype originates from a man aged 45-65 years in good health. Sequenced input: blood. CDR3: CASSSGQANTEAFF. CDR3 bases: TGCGCCAGCAGCTCGGGACAGGCGAACACTGAAGCTTTCTTT.